This T cell receptor (beta chain) was captured in a study of blood T cell repertoires in COVID-19. Study-wide background: Donors in the United States, Italy and Spain gave samples during acute or convalescent COVID-19. PBMCs, B-cell-depleted T cells, or T cells were the source of the cDNA or gDNA that made up the material.

Authors' processing steps: Reference gene primer amplification gave estimated nucleated cell counts. Produced via immunoSEQ multiplex PCR; TCRdb's table is partial and in-frame only. V, J and clone size were drawn from that table, and D and trimming were deduced from the DNA. The sample lists roughly 250,000 clones, around 80% seen once, with around 5.9% in the top ten. Sample: peripheral blood. The sequence came from a human donor in a cohort sampled during active COVID-19.

CDR3 protein: CASSLPRVTEAFF. In nucleotides, the CDR3 is TGTGCCAGCAGTTTACCCAGGGTCACTGAAGCTTTCTTT. The genes are TRBV28 and TRBJ1-1; the D gene is possibly TRBD1 (5 bases). The ends were cut back, 2 bases at V and 4 bases at J, with 8 bases in the middle. Germline CDR1 is MDHEN and CDR2 is SYDVKM. The CDR3 covers 13 residues.